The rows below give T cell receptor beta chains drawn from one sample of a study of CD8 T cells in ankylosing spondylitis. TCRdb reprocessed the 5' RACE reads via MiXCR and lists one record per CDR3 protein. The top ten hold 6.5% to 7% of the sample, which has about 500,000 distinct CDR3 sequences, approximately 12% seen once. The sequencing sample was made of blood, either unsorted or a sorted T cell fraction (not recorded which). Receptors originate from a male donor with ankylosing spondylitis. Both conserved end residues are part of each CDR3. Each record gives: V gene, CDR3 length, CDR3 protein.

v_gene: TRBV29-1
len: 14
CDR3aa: CSVLDREVNQPQHF

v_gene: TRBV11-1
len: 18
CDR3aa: CASSLGGHDLSWADTQYF

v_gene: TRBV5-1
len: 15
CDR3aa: CASSPGLDGTDTQYF

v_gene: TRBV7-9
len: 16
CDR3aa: CASRLGLGEQYNEQFF

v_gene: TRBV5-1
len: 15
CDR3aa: CASSLETGGNYGYTF

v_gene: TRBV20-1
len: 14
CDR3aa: CSARSWGINYGYTF

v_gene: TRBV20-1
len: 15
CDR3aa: CSAIRGLAVYNEQFF

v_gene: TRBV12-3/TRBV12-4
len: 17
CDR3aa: CASQRQGRTSGYNEQFF

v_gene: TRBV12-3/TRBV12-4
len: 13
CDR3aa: CASSLSVEDTQYF

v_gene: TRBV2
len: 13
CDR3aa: CATRTGVNEKLFF

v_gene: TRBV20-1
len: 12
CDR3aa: CSEGPGKDTQYF

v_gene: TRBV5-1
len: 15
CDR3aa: CASSPGDSQNGKLFF

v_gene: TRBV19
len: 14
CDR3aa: CASCRAHNTGELFF

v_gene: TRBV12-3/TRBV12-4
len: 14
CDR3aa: CASSINGQGEPLHF

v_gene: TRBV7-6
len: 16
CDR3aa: CASSLVAGAVTDTQYF

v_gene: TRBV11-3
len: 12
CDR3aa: CASSLGNEKLFF

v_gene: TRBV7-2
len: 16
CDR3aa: CASSSLPGSWGNTIYF

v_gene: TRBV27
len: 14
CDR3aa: CASTNSRGNTEAFF

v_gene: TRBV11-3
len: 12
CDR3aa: CASSSHTNEQFF

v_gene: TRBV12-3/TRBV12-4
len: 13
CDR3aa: CASKRNPQETQYF

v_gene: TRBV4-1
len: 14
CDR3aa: CASSHPTFNEKLFF

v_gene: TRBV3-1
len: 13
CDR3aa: CASSPGTLGELFF

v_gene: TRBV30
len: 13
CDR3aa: CAWSQFTNTEAFF

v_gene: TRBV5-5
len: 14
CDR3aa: CASSLSGGPNEQFF

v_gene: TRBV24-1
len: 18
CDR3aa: CATSGGTSLEGVYNEQFF

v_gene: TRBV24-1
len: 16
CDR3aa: CATSDPGGGPTDTQYF

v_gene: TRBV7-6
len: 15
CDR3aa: CASSLAGHSGGELFF

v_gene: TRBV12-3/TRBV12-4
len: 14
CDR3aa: CASSLGAGNEKLFF

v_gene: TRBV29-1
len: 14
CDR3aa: CSVERRGPQETQYF

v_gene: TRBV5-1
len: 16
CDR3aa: CASSLRDRRSTGELFF

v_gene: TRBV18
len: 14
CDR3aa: CASSPRPTQETQYF

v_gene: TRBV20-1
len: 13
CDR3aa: CSARDRGFIEAFF

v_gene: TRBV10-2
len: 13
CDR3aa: CASIGQVNQPQHF

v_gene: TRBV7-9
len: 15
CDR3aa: CASSLPGQGLNEQFF

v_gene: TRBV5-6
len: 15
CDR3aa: CASRPWGSSYNEQFF

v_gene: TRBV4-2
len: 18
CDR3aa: CASSQDPPSRGLTDTQYF

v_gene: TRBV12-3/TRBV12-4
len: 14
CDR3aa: CASSQGWQGETQYF

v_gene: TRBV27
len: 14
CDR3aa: CATGGVGRNTEAFF

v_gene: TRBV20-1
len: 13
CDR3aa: CSGRTSYQETQYF

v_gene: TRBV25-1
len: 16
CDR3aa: CASSMGGTGSGNTIYF

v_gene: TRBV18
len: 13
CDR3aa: CASSPVTQETQYF

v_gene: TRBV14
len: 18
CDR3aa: CASSLTIPGLVPYNEQFF

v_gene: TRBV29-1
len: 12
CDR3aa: CSVGAAGQTQYF

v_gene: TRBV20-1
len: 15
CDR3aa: CSAVGRPGVEETQYF

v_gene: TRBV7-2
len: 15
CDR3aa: CASSVRGHIGETQYF

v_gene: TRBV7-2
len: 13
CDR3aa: CASSSLVNTEAFF

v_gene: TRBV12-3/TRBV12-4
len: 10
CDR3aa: CASGSYTQYF

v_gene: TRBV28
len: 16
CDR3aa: CASSFDLRTGIDTQYF

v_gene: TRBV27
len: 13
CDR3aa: CASSSGTSGSPYF

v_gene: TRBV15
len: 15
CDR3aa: CATSRGDRRNEKLFF

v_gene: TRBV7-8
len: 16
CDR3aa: CASSITGQGPDQPQHF

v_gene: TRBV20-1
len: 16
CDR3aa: CSANKRERWGTDTQYF

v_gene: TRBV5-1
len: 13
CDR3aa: CASSFDDTDTQYF

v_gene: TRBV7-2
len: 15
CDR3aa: CASSSVADSYNEQFF